This TCR beta chain stems from a study of control samples from healthy donors and cancer patients. Produced via immunoSEQ multiplex PCR; TCRdb's table is partial and in-frame only. The profile covers under 140,000 clones, with roughly 90% appearing a single time and around 3.5% taken by the ten largest. Germline V gives CDR1 LNHNV, CDR2 YYDKDF (reference sequence). Trimming took off 0 bases at V and 10 bases at J, with 10 bases between the two ends. The CDR3 loop spans 13 amino acids. A few counts support this clone. Sequenced material: PBMCs. This chain links TRBV15 with TRBJ2-1; D not resolved. The receptor comes from a woman in her sixties with lung cancer. The CDR3 is CATSRDTTEEQFF. The CDR3 coding sequence is TGTGCCACCAGCAGAGATACCACAGAAGAGCAGTTCTTC.